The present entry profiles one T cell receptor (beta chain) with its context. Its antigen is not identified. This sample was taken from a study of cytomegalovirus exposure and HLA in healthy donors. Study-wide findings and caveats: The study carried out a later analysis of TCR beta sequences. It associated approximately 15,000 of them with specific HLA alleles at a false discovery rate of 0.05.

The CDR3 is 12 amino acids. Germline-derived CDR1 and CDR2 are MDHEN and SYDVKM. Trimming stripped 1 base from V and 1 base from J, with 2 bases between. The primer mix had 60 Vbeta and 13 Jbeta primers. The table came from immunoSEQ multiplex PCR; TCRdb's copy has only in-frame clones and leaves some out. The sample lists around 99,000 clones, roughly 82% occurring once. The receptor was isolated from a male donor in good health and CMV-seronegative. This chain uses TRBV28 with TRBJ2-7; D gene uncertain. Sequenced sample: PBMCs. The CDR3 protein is CASSLSSYEQYF. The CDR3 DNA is TGTGCCAGCAGTTTATCATCCTACGAGCAGTACTTC.